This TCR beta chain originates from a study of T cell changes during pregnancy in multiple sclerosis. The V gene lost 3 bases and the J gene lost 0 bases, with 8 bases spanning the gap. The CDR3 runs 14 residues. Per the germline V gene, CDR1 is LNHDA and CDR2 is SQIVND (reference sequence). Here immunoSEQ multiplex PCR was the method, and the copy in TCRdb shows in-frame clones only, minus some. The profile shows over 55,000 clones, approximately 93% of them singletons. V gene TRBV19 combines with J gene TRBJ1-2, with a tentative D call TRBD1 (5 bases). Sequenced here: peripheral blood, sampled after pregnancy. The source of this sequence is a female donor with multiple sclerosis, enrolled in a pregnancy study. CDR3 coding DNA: TGTGCCAGTAGTATCGGGACTCCTAACTATGGCTACACCTTC. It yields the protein CASSIGTPNYGYTF.